These 18 T cell receptor beta chains were sequenced from one sample in a study of blood T cell repertoires in COVID-19. Method: immunoSEQ multiplex PCR; TCRdb's copy keeps in-frame clones and lacks some. The sample gives about 270,000 clones, about 89% of which show up once; approximately 9% is in the top ten. The sequencing input was peripheral blood. The receptors here all came from a man between 40 and 49 years old with active or convalescent COVID-19.

The V and J genes are TRBV3-1 (or the pseudogene TRBV3-2) and TRBJ1-1; a possible D gene is TRBD1 (6 bases). CDR3 length: 12 amino acids. The V gene lost 4 bases and the J gene lost 8 bases, with 11 bases spanning the gap. The germline V gene has CDR1 LGHDT and CDR2 YNNKEL (reference sequence). CDR3 DNA sequence: TGTGCCAGCAGCCTCCCCACAGGGGAAGCTTTCTTT. Amino acids: CASSLPTGEAFF.

The V and J genes are TRBV5-1 and TRBJ2-5; D may be TRBD1 (5 bases). This CDR3 is built from 14 residues. V lost 3 bases and J 3 bases, leaving 12 bases between the germline ends. Germline CDR1 reads SGHRS; CDR2 reads YFSETQ. The CDR3 spells CASSSQGFKETQYF. For the CDR3, the DNA is TGCGCCAGCAGCTCCCAGGGATTTAAAGAGACCCAGTACTTC.

This chain links TRBV24-1 with TRBJ1-2; TRBD1 aligns across 10 bases. Germline V CDR1 and CDR2: KGHDR, SFDVKD. Losses at the gene ends were 9 bases for V and 3 bases for J; bases not matched to a gene: 3. The CDR3 contains 13 residues. The CDR3 region has the DNA TGTGCCACCCCTGGGACAGGGGACTATGGCTACACCTTC. Translating it yields CATPGTGDYGYTF.

This chain connects TRBV5-1 to TRBJ2-1, with 9 bases identical to TRBD2. The CDR3 contains 15 residues. After removal of 3 bases from V and 3 bases from J, the junction contained 4 bases not matched to a gene. CDR1 and CDR2 (germline): SGHRS, YFSETQ. CDR3 nucleotides: TGCGCCAGCAGCTCGAGCGGGGGGAACTACAATGAGCAGTTCTTC. Amino acids: CASSSSGGNYNEQFF.

The gene calls are TRBV29-1 and TRBJ2-7, with D possibly matching TRBD1 (6 bases). This CDR3 region has 17 residues. V was pared by 4 bases and J by 1 base, with 23 bases between. From germline, CDR1 is SQVTM and CDR2 ANQGSEA. The DNA of the CDR3 is TGCAGCGTTGCCGGGACACCAGAAGGTTTTGGATCCTACGAGCAGTACTTC. Translating it yields CSVAGTPEGFGSYEQYF.

The V and J genes are TRBV9 and TRBJ2-1; 10 bases agree with TRBD2. The CDR3 spans 15 residues. In germline, CDR1 is SGDLS, CDR2 YYNGEE. Trimming removed 3 bases from V and 4 bases from J; junction bases left unmatched: 4. CDR3 sequence reads: CASSGPSGGYNEQFF. The CDR3 region has the DNA TGTGCCAGCAGCGGTCCTAGCGGGGGATACAATGAGCAGTTCTTC.

The chain combines TRBV7-2 with TRBJ2-2, with TRBD1 matching 8 bases. Germline-derived CDR1 and CDR2 are SGHTA and FQGNSA. CDR3 length: 15 residues. J gave up 1 base and V 6 bases, and 4 bases lay outside the gene matches. In DNA form, the CDR3 reads TGTGCCAGCAGGTCGGGGACAGGGAACACCGGGGAGCTGTTTTTT. It specifies CASRSGTGNTGELFF.

This rearrangement joins TRBV2 to TRBJ2-1; 7 nucleotides match TRBD2. The CDR3 contains 11 residues. The J segment lost 5 bases and the V segment lost 9 bases, leaving 1 base of the junction unmatched. CDR1 and CDR2 from the germline V gene are SNHLY and FYNNEI. CDR3 sequence (DNA): TGTGCCAGGGGGGGGAACAATGAGCAGTTCTTC. This sequence encodes CARGGNNEQFF. The full variable domain, with the rest looked up from reference TRBV2 and TRBJ2-1, is EPEVTQTPSHQVTQMGQEVILRCVPISNHLYFYWYRQILGQKVEFLVSFYNNEISEKSEIFDDQFSVERPDGSNFTLKIRSTKLEDSAMYFCARGGNNEQFFGPGTRLTVL.

The chain recombines TRBV11-2 with TRBJ2-1, with 8 bases that match TRBD2. CDR1 SGHAT and CDR2 FQNNGV come from the germline V gene. CDR3 length: 15 amino acids. Germline trimming cut 1 base from V and 4 bases from J; bases unmatched to any gene: 3. CDR3 sequence (DNA): TGTGCCAGCAGCTTAGTTCCGGGGGGGTACAATGAGCAGTTCTTC. Its protein product is CASSLVPGGYNEQFF.

The chain couples TRBV10-1 to TRBJ2-5; 9 bases match TRBD1. CDR1 and CDR2 from the germline V gene are WNHNN and SYGVQD (reference sequence). J lost 5 bases, V lost 3 bases, and 10 bases had no gene match. The CDR3 totals 16 residues. The CDR3 nucleotides read TGCGCCAGCAGTGACCCGGGACAGGGTGAGGGGGAGACCCAGTACTTC. The encoded protein is CASSDPGQGEGETQYF.

The CDR3 DNA sequence: TGTGCCAGCAGCGTAGCTTCAGGGGGCCGGACCGGGGAGCTGTTTTTT. Its protein product is CASSVASGGRTGELFF. The chain is built from TRBV9 and TRBJ2-2; TRBD1 matches at 8 bases. CDR1 SGDLS and CDR2 YYNGEE come from the germline V gene. There are 16 residues in the CDR3. V lost 0 bases, J lost 5 bases, and 6 bases stayed unmatched.

This clone was detected only a few times. The chain couples TRBV3-1 (or the pseudogene TRBV3-2) to TRBJ1-2; TRBD1 is a possible D gene (5 bases). Between the trimmed V and J ends, which lost 6 bases and 4 bases, there was a span of 12 bases. The V gene's germline CDR1 is LGHDT and CDR2 YNNKEL (reference sequence). This CDR3 is 13 amino acids long. CDR3 region: CASRGVLTYGYTF. The CDR3 DNA sequence: TGTGCCAGCAGAGGGGTCCTTACCTATGGCTACACCTTC.

The chain is built from TRBV5-1 and TRBJ1-1, with a possible D match to TRBD1 (6 bases). The CDR3 covers 14 residues. The germline gives CDR1 SGHRS, CDR2 YFSETQ. Trimming removed 4 bases at V and 8 bases at J, with 18 bases between. The chain's CDR3 is CASSLSGGSLEAFF. CDR3 in DNA: TGCGCCAGCAGCCTCTCGGGGGGCTCACTGGAAGCTTTCTTT.

This sequence joins TRBV27 and TRBJ1-1; D gene uncertain. V lost 3 bases and J lost 7, with 12 bases in between. This CDR3 is 13 amino acids long. Germline V gene sequence: CDR1 MNHEY, CDR2 SMNVEV (reference sequence). DNA for the CDR3: TGTGCCAGCAGTTTCAACGAGGTCGGTGAAGCTTTCTTT. Translated: CASSFNEVGEAFF.

This chain links TRBV15 with TRBJ2-7, with D perhaps TRBD1 (6 bases). In germline, CDR1 is LNHNV, CDR2 YYDKDF (reference sequence). Deletions cut 0 bases from V and 3 bases from J, with 15 bases between. The CDR3 has 16 amino acids. CDR3 in amino acids: CATSRERGTSGYEQYF. DNA for the CDR3: TGTGCCACCAGCAGAGAAAGGGGGACCTCGGGCTACGAGCAGTACTTC.

The V and J genes are TRBV2 and TRBJ2-2, with TRBD1 identical over 10 bases. CDR1 SNHLY and CDR2 FYNNEI come from the germline V gene. The CDR3 has 14 amino acids. Unmatched junction bases numbered 5, after V lost 7 bases and J lost 6 bases. The CDR3: CASTGTGEPGELFF. CDR3 DNA: TGTGCCAGCACTGGGACAGGGGAACCCGGGGAGCTGTTTTTT.

V usage is TRBV5-1 and J usage is TRBJ2-1; D is perhaps TRBD1 (5 bases). Trimming took 3 bases from V and 5 from J, leaving 9 bases between them. Germline CDR1 is SGHRS and CDR2 is YFSETQ. The CDR3 is made up of 13 amino acids. CDR3 sequence reads: CASSSQGNNEQFF. In DNA form, the CDR3 reads TGCGCCAGCAGCTCTCAGGGCAACAATGAGCAGTTCTTC.

This clone was seen a few times. The chain links TRBV19 to TRBJ1-4; TRBD1 agrees at 8 bases. This CDR3 comprises 15 residues. Looked up from germline, CDR1 is LNHDA and CDR2 is SQIVND (reference sequence). Trimming took 6 bases from V and 7 from J; bases not matched to a gene: 10. CDR3 DNA: TGTGCCAGTAGCCTTTCAGGGGGCCTAGGTGAAAAACTGTTTTTT. This codes for CASSLSGGLGEKLFF.